This passage covers 8 T cell receptor beta chains from one sample sequenced in a study of tumor-infiltrating lymphocytes in glioblastoma multiforme. TCR beta libraries were built from RNA through three nested multiplex PCR rounds using modified ARM-PCR. Using its own MiXCR run on the multiplex PCR reads, TCRdb lists one record per CDR3 protein. The sample holds about 10,000 distinct CDR3 sequences, roughly 69% seen once. The sample taken for sequencing was brain tumor tissue. Receptors were obtained from a male donor with glioblastoma.

As concerns this clonotype: Sequence at one end of the junction differs from germline and may be a read error. The chain couples TRBV11-1 to TRBJ1-1; no definite D call. Germline values: CDR1 SGHAT, CDR2 FQDESV (reference sequence). This CDR3 contains 14 residues. The CDR3 DNA is TGTACCAGCAGCTTAGAGGAGTGTTACAGCGAGGCTTTCTTT. The encoded protein is CTSSLEECYSEAFF.

As to this clonotype: Compared with germline, one end of the junction differs, possibly owing to a read error. The chain couples TRBV20-1 to TRBJ2-7; D is possibly TRBD1 (6 bases). Germline-derived CDR1 and CDR2 are DFQATT and SNEGSKA (reference sequence). This CDR3 region has 16 residues. The CDR3 nucleotides read TGCAGTGCTAGCCGTCAGGGGTTCGGGCAGCTCTTCGAGCGGTACTTC. Amino acid sequence: CSASRQGFGQLFERYF.

V usage is TRBV11-2 and J usage is TRBJ2-3, with a tentative D call TRBD2 (5 bases). Trimming cost V 6 bases and J 4 bases, with 20 bases left between them. CDR1 is SGHAT, CDR2 FQNNGV, per germline. This CDR3 is 16 amino acids long. CDR3 amino acids: CASSSLVGGSADTQYF. The DNA for the CDR3 is TGTGCCAGCAGTTCACTAGTTGGCGGAAGCGCAGATACGCAGTATTTT.

This chain connects TRBV29-1 to TRBJ2-7; the D gene could be TRBD1 or TRBD2 (5 bases each). Deletions cut 4 bases from V and 7 bases from J, with 14 bases between. The CDR3 contains 12 residues. Germline loops: CDR1 SQVTM, CDR2 ANQGSEA. The CDR3: CSVGPGSREQYF. CDR3 sequence (DNA): TGCAGCGTTGGGCCAGGGAGTCGGGAGCAGTACTTC.

J is TRBJ1-1 and V is TRBV4-1; a weak D match, TRBD1 (5 bases). This CDR3 has 13 residues. V gave up 4 bases and J gave up 2 bases, with 8 bases separating them. CDR1 is MGHRA, CDR2 YSYEKL, per germline. This chain's CDR3 is CASSPRDNTEAFF. The CDR3 DNA is TGCGCCAGCAGCCCCCGGGACAACACTGAAGCTTTCTTT.

In regard to this clonotype: The junction does not match germline at one end; this may be a read error. V usage is TRBV11-2 and J usage is TRBJ2-1, with D hard to call. Germline CDR1 SGHAT, CDR2 FQNNGV. This CDR3 spans 13 amino acids. The CDR3 protein is CPSSLDRWNEQFF. CDR3 coding DNA: TGTCCCAGCAGCCTAGATAGATGGAATGAGCAGTTCTTC.

V is TRBV20-1 and J is TRBJ2-6; 9 nucleotides line up with TRBD1. The V gene end was trimmed by 3 bases and the J gene end by 1 base; junction bases not matched to a gene: 7. The germline gives CDR1 DFQATT, CDR2 SNEGSKA (reference sequence). CDR3 length equals 17 residues. The CDR3 loop reads CSASRGQGISGANVLTF. CDR3 nucleotides: TGCAGTGCTAGTCGTGGACAGGGGATATCTGGGGCCAACGTCCTGACTTTC.

The chain links TRBV12-3 or TRBV12-4 to TRBJ2-2; D is unclear. V lost 3 bases, J lost 5 bases, and 7 bases lay in between. The CDR3 sequence is 13 residues long. The CDR3 sequence: CASSLMGTGELFF. The DNA of the CDR3 is TGTGCCAGCAGTTTGATGGGTACCGGGGAGCTGTTTTTT.